The 29 T cell receptor beta chains in this list originate from one sample, sequenced in a study of T cell repertoires in cytomegalovirus infection. One entry per CDR3 protein, called by TCRdb with MiXCR from the reads. This table holds some 900,000 distinct CDR3 sequences, 32% found once. These receptors have no identified antigens. Sequenced here: cultured CD8+ T cells from PBMCs, sampled from culture after CMV antigen stimulation. Receptors were obtained from a human donor in good health (CMV status not recorded). Some clones in this sample may be carry-over from other donors' samples.

The chain is built from TRBV19 and TRBJ2-7, with 8 positions matching TRBD2. There are 16 residues in the CDR3. Germline CDR1 reads LNHDA; CDR2 reads SQIVND (reference sequence). The V gene end was trimmed by 3 bases and the J gene end by 3 bases; junction bases not matched to a gene: 10. CDR3 bases: TGTGCCAGTAGTATTATCATAAGCGGGGGCGTCTACGAGCAGTACTTC. Protein product: CASSIIISGGVYEQYF.

J is TRBJ2-1 and V is TRBV5-5; weak D call: TRBD2 (5 bases). The CDR3 loop spans 14 amino acids. The germline gives CDR1 SGHKS, CDR2 YYEKEE (reference sequence). Trimming stripped 4 bases from V and 13 bases from J, with 21 bases between. The DNA of the CDR3 is TGTGCCAGCAGCCTACCCCGGGAAACTTTTGAACAGTTCTTC. Amino acid sequence: CASSLPRETFEQFF.

This clonotype was detected only a few times. J is TRBJ2-7 and V is TRBV7-9; a weak D match, TRBD2 (6 bases). Germline V CDR1 and CDR2: SEHNR, FQNEAQ (reference sequence). Trimming removed 4 bases at V and 3 bases at J, with 19 bases between. The CDR3 contains 16 residues. CDR3 residues: CASSSTSGTGIYEQYF. CDR3 DNA sequence: TGTGCCAGCAGCTCTACCTCCGGGACTGGGATCTACGAGCAGTACTTC.

V and J are TRBV7-8 and TRBJ2-5, with 10 bases fitting TRBD2. V lost 1 base to trimming and J lost 5 bases; unmatched junction nucleotides: 4. The germline CDR1 and CDR2 sequences are SGHVS and FQNEAQ. The CDR3 length is 15 residues. DNA for the CDR3: TGTGCCAGCAGCTTAGAAGCGGGGGGGCCGGAGACCCAGTACTTC. Translation: CASSLEAGGPETQYF.

The rearrangement uses TRBV10-3 and TRBJ2-7; the match to TRBD1 covers 9 bases. CDR1 is ENHRY and CDR2 is SYGVKD in the germline V gene. The CDR3 totals 14 residues. The trim removed 3 bases at V and 1 base at J, leaving 1 base unmatched. The CDR3 sequence: CAISEGTGSYEQYF. Here the CDR3 DNA reads TGTGCCATCAGTGAAGGGACAGGGTCCTACGAGCAGTACTTC.

This CDR3 reads CAISEEGGPTETQYF. The CDR3 coding sequence is TGTGCCATCAGTGAGGAGGGGGGGCCTACCGAGACCCAGTACTTC. The V call is TRBV10-3, the J call TRBJ2-5; tentatively, D is TRBD2 (7 bases). Trimming pared 2 bases from V and 5 bases from J, leaving 15 bases between. Germline V lookup: CDR1 ENHRY, CDR2 SYGVKD. The CDR3 extends over 15 amino acids.

The chain uses TRBV2 and TRBJ1-2; TRBD1 agrees at 9 bases. V was pared by 10 bases and J by 5 bases, with 8 bases of the junction left unmatched. CDR3 length equals 13 residues. Germline V lookup: CDR1 SNHLY, CDR2 FYNNEI. The DNA for the CDR3 is TGTGCCATCCGGGACAGGGTTGGATATGGCTACACCTTC. It translates to CAIRDRVGYGYTF.

This clonotype was detected a few times. V is TRBV18 and J is TRBJ2-5; a weak D match, TRBD2 (6 bases). The CDR3 consists of 15 residues. V lost 3 bases and J lost 1, with 12 bases in between. CDR1 and CDR2 (germline): KGHSH, LQKENI. For the CDR3, the DNA is TGTGCCAGCTCACCCGGGAGTCGATTCCAAGAGACCCAGTACTTC. Amino acid sequence: CASSPGSRFQETQYF.

This clonotype was seen only a few times. The gene calls are TRBV2 and TRBJ2-7, with no clear D. This CDR3 region has 13 residues. Trimming left V 3 bases short and J 3 bases short, with 9 bases between. The germline gives CDR1 SNHLY, CDR2 FYNNEI. The CDR3: CASSDALIYEQYF. The CDR3 bases are TGTGCCAGCAGTGATGCGCTGATCTACGAGCAGTACTTC.

This clonotype was found a few times. The chain links TRBV20-1 to TRBJ2-7; D might be TRBD2 (6 bases). V gave up 5 bases and J gave up 11 bases, with 16 bases separating them. Germline values: CDR1 DFQATT, CDR2 SNEGSKA (reference sequence). The CDR3 consists of 11 residues. The CDR3: CSADGERVEYF. For the CDR3, the DNA is TGCAGTGCTGACGGAGAGCGGGTAGAGTACTTC.

This clonotype was observed a few times. The chain uses TRBV28 and TRBJ1-2; TRBD1 matches 7 bases. The V gene end was trimmed by 8 bases and the J gene end by 5 bases; junction bases not matched to a gene: 8. CDR1 MDHEN and CDR2 SYDVKM come from the germline V gene. CDR3 size: 13 residues. The CDR3 bases are TGTGCCAGCTGCCGGGACAGACTTTATGGCTACACCTTC. This sequence encodes CASCRDRLYGYTF.

V is TRBV2 and J is TRBJ2-7, with D uncertain. With 0 bases removed from V and 3 bases from J, the gap between germline ends came to 9 bases. Germline CDR1 is SNHLY and CDR2 is FYNNEI. The CDR3 spans 14 residues. The CDR3 DNA is TGTGCCAGCAGTGAAGCGCGGACCCTCTACGAGCAGTACGTC. Protein sequence: CASSEARTLYEQYV.

This clonotype was seen only a few times. The V gene is TRBV4-2, the J gene TRBJ1-3; D might be TRBD1 (5 bases). V lost 0 bases to trimming and J lost 2 bases, with 8 bases between them. The CDR3 is 15 residues long. Germline V CDR1 and CDR2: LGHNA, YNFKEQ. CDR3 sequence (DNA): TGTGCCAGCAGCCAAGATATAGGGGCTGGAAACACCATATATTTT. This encodes CASSQDIGAGNTIYF.

The chain joins TRBV7-6 to TRBJ2-1, with D perhaps matching TRBD2 (6 bases). The CDR3 sequence is 17 residues long. Germline loops: CDR1 SGHVS, CDR2 FNYEAQ. The V gene lost 5 bases and the J gene lost 0 bases, with 17 bases spanning the gap. The CDR3 loop reads CASSLAWGEDSYNEQFF. The DNA of the CDR3 is TGTGCCAGCAGCCTTGCTTGGGGGGAAGACTCCTACAATGAGCAGTTCTTC.

The sample holds many counts of this clonotype. The V call is TRBV7-8, the J call TRBJ1-3, with D uncertain. Trimming left V 5 bases short and J 0 bases short, with 8 bases between. This CDR3 region has 14 residues. Germline V gene sequence: CDR1 SGHVS, CDR2 FQNEAQ. The CDR3 loop reads CASSRYYSGNTIYF. Here the CDR3 DNA reads TGTGCCAGCAGCCGTTACTACTCTGGAAACACCATATATTTT. The full variable domain, rest sourced from reference TRBV7-8 and TRBJ1-3, is GAGVSQSPRYKVAKRGQDVALRCDPISGHVSLFWYQQALGQGPEFLTYFQNEAQLDKSGLPSDRFFAERPEGSVSTLKIQRTQQEDSAVYLCASSRYYSGNTIYFGEGSWLTVV.

This clonotype was seen ten or more times. The J gene is TRBJ1-5, the V gene TRBV7-2; D call uncertain. Germline V gives CDR1 SGHTA, CDR2 FQGNSA. This CDR3 spans 15 amino acids. V lost 1 base and J lost 0, with 7 bases in between. The CDR3 DNA follows: TGTGCCAGCAGCTTAGGGGAACTTAGCAATCAGCCCCAGCATTTT. It translates to CASSLGELSNQPQHF.

The chain has TRBV14 and TRBJ2-2; 8 nucleotides agree with TRBD2. The CDR3 extends over 17 amino acids. J was trimmed by 5 bases and V by 0 bases; bases with no gene match: 8. Per germline, CDR1 SGHDN and CDR2 FVKESK. The CDR3 spells CASSQDWSSGLTGELFF. The CDR3, as DNA: TGTGCCAGCAGCCAAGATTGGTCTAGCGGGCTTACCGGGGAGCTGTTTTTT.

This clonotype was picked up a small number of times. This rearrangement joins TRBV6-2 or TRBV6-3 to TRBJ1-5; D gene ambiguous. The V and J ends lost 6 bases and 8 bases respectively, with 20 bases between them. CDR1 MNHEY and CDR2 SVGEGT come from the germline V gene. CDR3 length: 15 amino acids. DNA for the CDR3: TGTGCCAGCAGCCTCACGCTCGAAGGCCCGGAGCCCCAGCATTTT. Its translation is CASSLTLEGPEPQHF.

The chain employs TRBV3-1 and TRBJ2-1, with D perhaps matching TRBD1 (6 bases). CDR3 length equals 16 residues. Looked up from germline, CDR1 is LGHDT and CDR2 is YNNKEL (reference sequence). The V gene lost 5 bases and the J gene lost 0 bases, with 14 bases spanning the gap. The CDR3 DNA sequence: TGTGCCAGCAGCTCAGGGGACCGCTACTCCTACAATGAGCAGTTCTTC. Translated, it gives CASSSGDRYSYNEQFF.

The sample holds a few counts of this clonotype. The chain is built from TRBV3-1 and TRBJ1-1; TRBD1 aligns across 8 bases. Trimming cost V 6 bases and J 2 bases; bases outside gene matches: 5. CDR1 and CDR2 from the germline V gene are LGHDT and YNNKEL (reference sequence). CDR3 size: 14 residues. The CDR3 sequence: CASRTGQANTEAFF. The DNA of the CDR3 is TGTGCCAGCAGGACGGGACAGGCTAACACTGAAGCTTTCTTT.

This clonotype has a handful of counts. The V call is TRBV24-1, the J call TRBJ1-2; no firm D call. This CDR3 has 12 amino acids. Germline V gene lookup returns CDR1 KGHDR and CDR2 SFDVKD. V lost 0 bases and J 12 bases, leaving 10 bases between the germline ends. Written as DNA, the CDR3 is TGTGCCACCAGTGATTTGCTCGGGGTTCACACCTTC. It encodes CATSDLLGVHTF.

About this clonotype: At one of its ends the junction is not consistent with the germline gene, which may arise from a read error. The chain uses TRBV7-6 and TRBJ2-3; no definite D call. The CDR3 loop spans 15 amino acids. Germline values: CDR1 SGHVS, CDR2 FNYEAQ. The DNA for the CDR3 is TGTGCTAGCAGCTTACGATCCCATAGCACAGATACGCAGTATTTT. As protein: CASSLRSHSTDTQYF.

In its sample, this clonotype was seen many times. The V call is TRBV7-6, the J call TRBJ2-1; D is possibly TRBD2 (7 bases). This CDR3 contains 16 residues. The germline gives CDR1 SGHVS, CDR2 FNYEAQ. Between the trimmed V and J ends, which lost 1 base and 6 bases, there was a span of 16 bases. Written as DNA, the CDR3 is TGTGCCAGCAGCTTAGGGTCGGGGGGCGGGAGCAATGAGCAGTTCTTC. Translating gives CASSLGSGGGSNEQFF.

CDR3 in amino acids: CASSRANSGANVLTF. DNA for the CDR3: TGTGCCAGCAGCAGGGCAAACTCTGGGGCCAACGTCCTGACTTTC. The chain couples TRBV11-1 to TRBJ2-6; D is undetermined. Germline CDR1 and CDR2: SGHAT and FQDESV (reference sequence). Trimming pared 5 bases from V and 0 bases from J, leaving 8 bases between. The CDR3 is made up of 15 amino acids.

This clonotype was observed a handful of times. This sequence joins TRBV7-6 and TRBJ1-5; a weak D match, TRBD1 (6 bases). The germline V and J ends were trimmed by 5 bases and 6 bases, with 14 bases remaining between them. Germline assignment: CDR1 SGHVS and CDR2 FNYEAQ. This CDR3 spans 14 amino acids. CDR3 sequence: CASSPSTGTQPQHF. The CDR3 DNA is TGTGCCAGCAGCCCATCAACAGGGACTCAGCCCCAGCATTTT. The full variable domain, completed using reference TRBV7-6 and TRBJ1-5, is GAGVSQSPRYKVTKRGQDVALRCDPISGHVSLYWYRQALGQGPEFLTYFNYEAQQDKSGLPNDRFSAERPEGSISTLTIQRTEQRDSAMYRCASSPSTGTQPQHFGDGTRLSIL.

The chain is built from TRBV10-2 and TRBJ1-2, with a weak D call TRBD1 (6 bases). This CDR3 comprises 13 residues. V dropped 6 bases and J dropped 5 bases, with 13 bases sitting between them. The V gene's germline CDR1 is WSHSY and CDR2 SAAADI. DNA for the CDR3: TGCGCCAGCAGACAGGGCCTCCCGTATGGCTACACCTTC. The encoded protein is CASRQGLPYGYTF.

This clonotype was found many times. J is TRBJ2-5 and V is TRBV7-3; no definite D call. V was cut by 2 bases and J by 3 bases, with 7 bases left in between. Germline loops: CDR1 SGHTA, CDR2 FQGTGA. This CDR3 has 13 amino acids. CDR3 region: CASSLEAEETQYF. CDR3 in DNA: TGTGCCAGCAGCTTAGAGGCGGAAGAGACCCAGTACTTC.

This clonotype was seen a few times. The chain has TRBV27 and TRBJ1-3; D is ambiguous. V was clipped by 5 bases and J by 2 bases, with 10 bases between them. The CDR3 has 14 amino acids. Germline V lookup: CDR1 MNHEY, CDR2 SMNVEV (reference sequence). This CDR3 is CASSLSFPGNTIYF. CDR3 nucleotide sequence: TGTGCCAGCAGTCTGAGTTTTCCTGGAAACACCATATATTTT.

The chain recombines TRBV14 with TRBJ2-7; D may correspond to TRBD1 or TRBD2 (6 bases each). The CDR3 spans 16 residues. Trimming took 1 base from V and 1 from J, leaving 14 bases between them. Per the germline V gene, CDR1 is SGHDN and CDR2 is FVKESK. The CDR3 loop reads CASSQGRGIRSYEQYF. The CDR3 nucleotides read TGTGCCAGCAGCCAAGGGAGGGGGATTAGGTCCTACGAGCAGTACTTC.